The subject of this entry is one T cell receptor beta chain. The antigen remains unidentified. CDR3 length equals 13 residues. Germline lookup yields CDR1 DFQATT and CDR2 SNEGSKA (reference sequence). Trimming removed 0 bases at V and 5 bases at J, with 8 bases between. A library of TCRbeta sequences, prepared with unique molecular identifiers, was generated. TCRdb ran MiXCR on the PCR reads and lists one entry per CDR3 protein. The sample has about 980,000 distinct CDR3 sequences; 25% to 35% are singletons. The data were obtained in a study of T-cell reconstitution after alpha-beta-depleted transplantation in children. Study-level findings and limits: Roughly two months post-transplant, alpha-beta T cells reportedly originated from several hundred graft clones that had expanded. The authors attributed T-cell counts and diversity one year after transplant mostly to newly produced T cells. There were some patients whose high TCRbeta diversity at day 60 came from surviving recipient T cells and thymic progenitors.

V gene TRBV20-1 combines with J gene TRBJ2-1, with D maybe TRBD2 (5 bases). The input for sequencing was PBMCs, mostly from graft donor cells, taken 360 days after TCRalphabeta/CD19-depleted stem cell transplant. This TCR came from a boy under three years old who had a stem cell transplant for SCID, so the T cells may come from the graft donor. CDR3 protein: CSAREAANNEQFF. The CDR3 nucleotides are TGCAGTGCTAGAGAAGCGGCTAACAATGAGCAGTTCTTC.